The rows below give T cell receptor beta chains drawn from one sample of a study of T-cell memory formation after mild COVID-19. TCRdb reanalysed the 5' RACE reads using MiXCR and keeps one entry per CDR3 protein. The sample has hundreds of thousands of distinct CDR3 sequences; about a fifth are singletons. The sequenced sample was PBMCs or a T cell subset sorted from them (not recorded which). All receptors come from an adult woman who had mild COVID-19 (a few samples of this study predate the infection). Cell type and time point are not known. CDR3s leave out the opening cysteine and the closing phenylalanine or tryptophan. The order of the fields is V gene, CDR3 protein.

TRBV7-3	ASSLGTAADTQY
TRBV20-1	SARDPWNEQF
TRBV2	ASSWGRSSYNEQF
TRBV14	ASSQRGLRPEGANEQF
TRBV6-6	ASSHPGGIEAF
TRBV27	ASSLSATGNEAF
TRBV10-3	AISRGGPGTQY
TRBV29-1	SVFRDQETQY
TRBV6-4	ASSEGGPYNEQF
TRBV4-3	ASSQGQGGNEKLF
TRBV7-9	ASSRQGSYSPLH
TRBV6-1	ASIETVGATQY
TRBV5-6	ASSTSTGIQETQY
TRBV15	ATSRDGPSSNQPQH
TRBV29-1	SVLSGTGGLDTQY
TRBV3-1	ASSHSSGSPYEQY
TRBV24-1	ATSELGQGDTGELF
TRBV12-3/TRBV12-4	ASSLGTSGVAEQY
TRBV4-3	ASSQDRSLAGADTQY
TRBV5-4	ASSLKGVKNIQY
TRBV11-2	ASSSIAGGLVNEQF
TRBV5-1	ASSLARAEDTEAF
TRBV4-3	ASSPSVGRGEKLF
TRBV6-2/TRBV6-3	ASSFGTNEQPQH
TRBV4-2	ASSQGIGSGRGKYNEQF
TRBV6-5	ASSYGGSGANVLT
TRBV5-1	ASSSSPTVNYGYT